The 28 T cell receptor beta chains listed next were all sequenced from one sample in a study of T-cell reconstitution after alpha-beta-depleted transplantation in children. A TCRbeta library incorporating unique molecular identifiers was prepared. TCRdb recomputed calls from the PCR reads with MiXCR, one row per CDR3 protein. The sample holds almost 600,000 distinct CDR3 sequences, approximately 30% seen once. Specimen: PBMCs, collected before TCRalphabeta/CD19-depleted stem cell transplant. These receptors all come from a boy under two years old with Wiskott-Aldrich syndrome, due to receive a stem cell transplant.

This chain connects TRBV12-3 or TRBV12-4 to TRBJ1-4; 10 nucleotides match TRBD1. Trimming at V came to 0 bases and at J to 7 bases, leaving 2 bases not matched to a gene. The CDR3 spans 15 residues. Here the CDR3 reads CASSLAGQGFEKLFF. The CDR3 nucleotides are TGTGCCAGCAGTTTAGCGGGACAGGGGTTTGAAAAACTGTTTTTT.

The chain joins TRBV5-1 to TRBJ2-7; D may be TRBD1 (6 bases). Germline CDR1 SGHRS, CDR2 YFSETQ. V shed 3 bases and J shed 0 bases, with 16 bases lying between them. CDR3 length: 16 amino acids. The CDR3 spells CASSCQGQKGSYEQYF. The DNA of the CDR3 is TGCGCCAGCAGCTGCCAAGGACAGAAAGGCTCCTACGAGCAGTACTTC.

This clonotype was seen only a few times. The rearrangement uses TRBV14 and TRBJ2-7; no definite D call. The CDR3 runs 13 residues. The V end was cut by 0 bases, the J end by 3 bases, with 6 bases between. Germline V gene sequence: CDR1 SGHDN, CDR2 FVKESK. This chain's CDR3 is CASSQDLVYEQYF. The CDR3 region has the DNA TGTGCCAGCAGCCAAGATTTAGTCTACGAGCAGTACTTC.

This chain connects TRBV5-1 to TRBJ2-1; TRBD2 matches at 10 bases. The J segment lost 4 bases and the V segment lost 5 bases, leaving 6 bases of the junction unmatched. Looked up from germline, CDR1 is SGHRS and CDR2 is YFSETQ. CDR3 length: 15 residues. The CDR3 loop reads CASSRIAGGYNEQFF. CDR3 coding DNA: TGCGCCAGCAGTAGGATAGCGGGAGGATACAATGAGCAGTTCTTC.

This chain links TRBV7-6 with TRBJ1-1; D gene uncertain. There are 13 residues in the CDR3. Germline V gene lookup returns CDR1 SGHVS and CDR2 FNYEAQ. The V end was cut by 7 bases, the J end by 1 base, with 10 bases between. The CDR3 DNA sequence: TGTGCCAGCACCCTGGGGAGGAACACTGAAGCTTTCTTT. As protein: CASTLGRNTEAFF. The full variable domain, rest sourced from reference TRBV7-6 and TRBJ1-1, is GAGVSQSPRYKVTKRGQDVALRCDPISGHVSLYWYRQALGQGPEFLTYFNYEAQQDKSGLPNDRFSAERPEGSISTLTIQRTEQRDSAMYRCASTLGRNTEAFFGQGTRLTVV.

This clonotype has just a few counts. The chain carries TRBV4-2 and TRBJ2-1; D possibly corresponds to TRBD2 (5 bases). The CDR3 spans 16 residues. Trimming took 0 bases from V and 7 from J, leaving 16 bases between them. CDR1 and CDR2 (germline): LGHNA, YNFKEQ. CDR3 protein: CASSQDLLDLGNEQFF. CDR3 coding DNA: TGTGCCAGCAGCCAAGATCTACTAGACCTGGGGAATGAGCAGTTCTTC.

This clonotype was counted between two and nine times. V usage is TRBV6-5 and J usage is TRBJ2-5; no definite D call. CDR3 length equals 13 residues. Between the trimmed V and J ends, which lost 6 bases and 0 bases, there was a span of 8 bases. Per the germline V gene, CDR1 is MNHEY and CDR2 is SVGAGI. The CDR3 DNA is TGTGCCAGCAGACGACGGGACCAAGAGACCCAGTACTTC. It yields the protein CASRRRDQETQYF.

This clonotype was seen a few times. J is TRBJ2-5 and V is TRBV10-3; TRBD1 matches 9 bases. The V and J ends lost 4 bases and 4 bases, in that order; junction bases with no gene match: 7. Per the germline V gene, CDR1 is ENHRY and CDR2 is SYGVKD. There are 15 residues in the CDR3. In DNA, the CDR3 is TGTGCCATCAGTGTAGGGGACAGGGTCCCAGAGACCCAGTACTTC. Its protein is CAISVGDRVPETQYF.

The table lists this clonotype with a few counts. The chain joins TRBV20-1 to TRBJ2-7, with 15 nucleotides matching TRBD2. This CDR3 has 16 residues. The V gene's germline CDR1 is DFQATT and CDR2 SNEGSKA (reference sequence). The trim removed 4 bases at V and 6 bases at J, leaving 10 bases unmatched. The CDR3 loop reads CSATRTSGRAVSEQYF. The CDR3 DNA reads as TGCAGTGCTACACGGACTAGCGGGAGGGCCGTTTCCGAGCAGTACTTC.

The V and J genes are TRBV5-1 and TRBJ2-6, with D tentatively TRBD1 or TRBD2 (5 bases each). Germline lookup yields CDR1 SGHRS and CDR2 YFSETQ. There are 19 residues in the CDR3. V was cut by 4 bases and J by 4 bases, with 24 bases left in between. In nucleotides, the CDR3 is TGCGCCAGCAGCCCATATATCACCCGAGACGGGGCGGGGGCCAACGTCCTGACTTTC. It yields the protein CASSPYITRDGAGANVLTF.

This clonotype turned up a few times. The chain carries TRBV27 and TRBJ2-1; possible D gene TRBD2, 6 bases. Trimming pared 10 bases from V and 8 bases from J, leaving 12 bases between. Germline CDR1 MNHEY, CDR2 SMNVEV (reference sequence). The CDR3 has 11 residues. CDR3 DNA sequence: TGTGCCACCCGGGGAGGCGATGAGCAGTTCTTC. Protein product: CATRGGDEQFF.

This clonotype has just a few counts. The rearrangement uses TRBV24-1 and TRBJ2-1; 7 bases line up with TRBD1. Unmatched junction bases numbered 3, after V lost 3 bases and J lost 8 bases. The CDR3 extends over 13 amino acids. CDR1 is KGHDR and CDR2 is SFDVKD in the germline V gene. CDR3 protein: CATSDDRAHEQFF. The CDR3 nucleotides read TGTGCCACCAGTGATGACAGGGCTCATGAGCAGTTCTTC.

The CDR3 coding sequence is TGTGCCAGCAGTTTCAGAGGTGGGGCCAACGTCCTGACTTTC. It is translated as CASSFRGGANVLTF. The V gene is TRBV27, the J gene TRBJ2-6; D remains unclear. This CDR3 contains 14 residues. With 3 bases removed from V and 3 bases from J, the gap between germline ends came to 6 bases. Germline loops: CDR1 MNHEY, CDR2 SMNVEV (reference sequence).

Here the CDR3 DNA reads TGCGCCAGCAGACTAGCGGGAGGGACTAGCACAGATACGCAGTATTTT. Translation: CASRLAGGTSTDTQYF. The J gene is TRBJ2-3, the V gene TRBV5-1; 13 bases align to TRBD2. Per the germline V gene, CDR1 is SGHRS and CDR2 is YFSETQ. Losses at the gene ends were 5 bases for V and 0 bases for J; bases not matched to a gene: 3. This CDR3 is built from 16 residues.

The chain has TRBV20-1 and TRBJ2-3; 11 positions match TRBD2. After removal of 5 bases from V and 1 base from J, the junction contained 5 bases not matched to a gene. Germline assignment: CDR1 DFQATT and CDR2 SNEGSKA (reference sequence). The CDR3 extends over 15 amino acids. The CDR3 coding sequence is TGCAGTGCTTCAGTAGCGGGAGGGGGCACAGATACGCAGTATTTT. Translating gives CSASVAGGGTDTQYF.

The chain recombines TRBV15 with TRBJ2-1; 9 nucleotides agree with TRBD1. V dropped 6 bases and J dropped 2; count of bases not matched to a gene: 14. The CDR3 covers 18 residues. Germline V CDR1 and CDR2: LNHNV, YYDKDF (reference sequence). The CDR3 DNA reads as TGTGCCACCAGTCGGGACAGGGCTCCGGCGGGGGCCTACAATGAGCAGTTCTTC. Its translation: CATSRDRAPAGAYNEQFF.

V is TRBV20-1 and J is TRBJ2-7; 9 bases align to TRBD1. Germline CDR1 reads DFQATT; CDR2 reads SNEGSKA (reference sequence). With V trimmed by 6 bases and J by 5 bases, 8 bases remained unmatched. The CDR3 sequence is 13 residues long. The CDR3 spells CSATGTGRDEQYF. CDR3 DNA sequence: TGCAGTGCAACCGGGACAGGGAGAGACGAGCAGTACTTC.

This chain links TRBV5-6 with TRBJ2-7, with D maybe TRBD2 (5 bases). CDR1 and CDR2 from the germline V gene are SGHDT and YYEEEE. There are 16 residues in the CDR3. V lost 4 bases to trimming and J lost 0 bases, with 17 bases between them. The CDR3: CASSQSMEADSYEQYF. CDR3 bases: TGTGCCAGCAGCCAGTCCATGGAAGCGGACTCCTACGAGCAGTACTTC.

This clonotype was recorded only once. The chain uses TRBV29-1 and TRBJ2-5; a possible D gene is TRBD2 (6 bases). Trimming pared 1 base from V and 7 bases from J, leaving 13 bases between. This CDR3 has 13 residues. CDR1 and CDR2 (germline): SQVTM, ANQGSEA. The CDR3 nucleotides are TGCAGCGTTGAAGGGACGGTGGGGGGGACCCAGTACTTC. Amino acid sequence: CSVEGTVGGTQYF.

CDR3 in DNA: TGCGCCAGCAGCTCAACAGGGGGCTCCGGGGAGCTGTTTTTT. Its protein product is CASSSTGGSGELFF. The chain couples TRBV5-1 to TRBJ2-2; 9 bases match TRBD1. The CDR3 sequence is 14 residues long. Looked up from germline, CDR1 is SGHRS and CDR2 is YFSETQ. After removal of 3 bases from V and 6 bases from J, the junction contained 3 bases not matched to a gene.

Comment on this clonotype: A much larger clone is a single base away; this may be a read error. The chain joins TRBV27 to TRBJ1-1; 7 bases fit TRBD1. V trimming: 4 bases; J trimming: 2 bases; junction bases outside the gene matches: 4. The CDR3 runs to 14 residues. Germline loops: CDR1 MNHEY, CDR2 SMNVEV (reference sequence). The chain's CDR3 is CASSSTGINTEAFF. As DNA, the CDR3 is TGTGCCAGCAGTTCGACAGGGATTAACACTGAAGCTTTCTTT.

This rearrangement joins TRBV12-3 or TRBV12-4 to TRBJ2-5; D is unclear. The CDR3 consists of 14 residues. Trimming removed 3 bases from V and 8 bases from J, with 16 bases in between. The CDR3 DNA follows: TGTGCCAGCAGTTTTGCCTCAGGCCCTACAACCCAGTACTTC. It yields the protein CASSFASGPTTQYF.

V is TRBV29-1 and J is TRBJ2-5, with D unresolved. CDR3 length: 11 residues. Between the trimmed V and J ends, which lost 6 bases and 4 bases, there was a span of 9 bases. Germline lookup yields CDR1 SQVTM and CDR2 ANQGSEA. CDR3 nucleotides: TGCAGCGTCCAGAACCCAGAGACCCAGTACTTC. Translated, it gives CSVQNPETQYF.

The V and J genes are TRBV28 and TRBJ2-1; no firm D call. CDR3 size: 13 residues. With 5 bases removed from V and 4 bases from J, the gap between germline ends came to 9 bases. Germline V gene sequence: CDR1 MDHEN, CDR2 SYDVKM. CDR3 sequence: CASSPYWYNEQFF. CDR3 sequence (DNA): TGTGCCAGCAGTCCTTACTGGTACAATGAGCAGTTCTTC. The full variable domain, in which reference TRBV28 and TRBJ2-1 provide the parts outside the CDR3, is DVKVTQSSRYLVKRTGEKVFLECVQDMDHENMFWYRQDPGLGLRLIYFSYDVKMKEKGDIPEGYSVSREKKERFSLILESASTNQTSMYLCASSPYWYNEQFFGPGTRLTVL.

V gene TRBV5-1 combines with J gene TRBJ2-5; 8 bases are a match to TRBD1. V was pared by 0 bases and J by 2 bases, with 6 bases of the junction left unmatched. CDR3 length: 16 residues. CDR1 and CDR2 from the germline V gene are SGHRS and YFSETQ. The CDR3 DNA reads as TGCGCCAGCAGCTTGGTAACCGGGACAGGACAAGAGACCCAGTACTTC. It encodes CASSLVTGTGQETQYF.

This chain uses TRBV20-1 with TRBJ2-7, with 11 positions matching TRBD2. This CDR3 region has 15 residues. Trimming at V came to 1 base and at J to 5 bases, leaving 7 bases not matched to a gene. Germline V CDR1 and CDR2: DFQATT, SNEGSKA (reference sequence). The CDR3 spells CSARVLAGGLNEQYF. The CDR3 DNA sequence: TGCAGTGCTAGAGTTCTAGCGGGAGGCTTAAACGAGCAGTACTTC.

V gene TRBV5-1 combines with J gene TRBJ2-1; 7 bases line up with TRBD2. Germline CDR1 reads SGHRS; CDR2 reads YFSETQ. V was clipped by 0 bases and J by 4 bases; unmatched bases: 7. CDR3 length: 16 amino acids. The CDR3 DNA follows: TGCGCCAGCAGCTTGGGGCGAGCGGGACTATACAATGAGCAGTTCTTC. Translation gives CASSLGRAGLYNEQFF.

The chain uses TRBV7-9 and TRBJ2-3; possibly TRBD2 for D (6 bases). Per the germline V gene, CDR1 is SEHNR and CDR2 is FQNEAQ (reference sequence). This CDR3 is 15 amino acids long. Trimming removed 5 bases at V and 0 bases at J, with 12 bases between. The CDR3 DNA reads TGTGCCAGCAGCATCAGCGGGCTAAGCACAGATACGCAGTATTTT. Protein sequence: CASSISGLSTDTQYF.